These T cell receptor beta chains were read from a single sample in a study of STAT3 mutations in large granular lymphocyte leukemia. TCRdb keeps only in-frame clones here, not all; method: immunoSEQ multiplex PCR. The data contain about 42,000 clones, 81% of them singletons. The sequencing sample was made of PBMCs. The source of these receptors is a human donor with T large granular lymphocyte leukemia. Some clones in this sample may be carry-over from other donors' samples. Each CDR3 is given with its conserved first and last residue. The D gene is left open where the match is weak. Only some rows state a clone size, as once, few, many or a class for expanded clones.

TRBJ2-7	NA	NA	TRBV6-6	TGTGCCAGCAAAGAAAGGGGTGGCTACGAGCAGTACTTC	CASKERGGYEQYF
TRBJ2-3	TRBD2	NA	TRBV11-1	TGTGCCTCGGGACTAGCGGGGACCACCCCAGATACGCAGTATTTT	CASGLAGTTPDTQYF
TRBJ1-1	TRBD1	NA	TRBV10-2	TGCGCCAGCAGGGGACAGGCGAACACTGAAGCTTTCTTT	CASRGQANTEAFF
TRBJ2-7	NA	NA	TRBV5-1	TGCGCCAGCAGCTCCCAGGGCGAGCAGTACTTC	CASSSQGEQYF
TRBJ1-2	NA	NA	TRBV28	TGTGCCAGCAGTTTAGGAAGTCTAGGCGGCTACACCTTC	CASSLGSLGGYTF
TRBJ1-3	NA	NA	TRBV29-1	TGCAGCGTTGGGGGCCTGGGAAACACCATATATTTT	CSVGGLGNTIYF
TRBJ2-2	TRBD1	few	TRBV27	TGTGCCAGCAGTACCCGGGACAGTAACACCGGGGAGCTGTTTTTT	CASSTRDSNTGELFF
TRBJ2-5	TRBD2	once	TRBV27	TGTGCCAGCAGGAGACTAGCGGGTGGCCAAGAGACCCAGTACTTC	CASRRLAGGQETQYF
TRBJ1-2	NA	few	TRBV4-1	TGCGCCAGCAGCCTCCTGGTCACTAACTATGGCTACACCTTC	CASSLLVTNYGYTF
TRBJ2-2	NA	NA	TRBV2	TGTGCCAGCAGAGCTGCTGCGTTAACAGGGCCTGGGGAGCTGTTTTTT	CASRAAALTGPGELFF
TRBJ1-1	NA	NA	TRBV28	TGTGCCAGCAGGACCGGCCAAGGATTCACTGAAGCTTTCTTT	CASRTGQGFTEAFF
TRBJ2-3	NA	NA	TRBV27	TGTGCCAGCAGTTGGATGGGTCAAGATACGCAGTATTTT	CASSWMGQDTQYF
TRBJ1-3	NA	NA	TRBV18	TGTGCCAGCTCAGAGGGGAACACTGGAAACACCATATATTTT	CASSEGNTGNTIYF
TRBJ2-5	NA	NA	TRBV29-1	TGCAGCGTGGGGACCCAAGGGGAGACCCAGTACTTC	CSVGTQGETQYF